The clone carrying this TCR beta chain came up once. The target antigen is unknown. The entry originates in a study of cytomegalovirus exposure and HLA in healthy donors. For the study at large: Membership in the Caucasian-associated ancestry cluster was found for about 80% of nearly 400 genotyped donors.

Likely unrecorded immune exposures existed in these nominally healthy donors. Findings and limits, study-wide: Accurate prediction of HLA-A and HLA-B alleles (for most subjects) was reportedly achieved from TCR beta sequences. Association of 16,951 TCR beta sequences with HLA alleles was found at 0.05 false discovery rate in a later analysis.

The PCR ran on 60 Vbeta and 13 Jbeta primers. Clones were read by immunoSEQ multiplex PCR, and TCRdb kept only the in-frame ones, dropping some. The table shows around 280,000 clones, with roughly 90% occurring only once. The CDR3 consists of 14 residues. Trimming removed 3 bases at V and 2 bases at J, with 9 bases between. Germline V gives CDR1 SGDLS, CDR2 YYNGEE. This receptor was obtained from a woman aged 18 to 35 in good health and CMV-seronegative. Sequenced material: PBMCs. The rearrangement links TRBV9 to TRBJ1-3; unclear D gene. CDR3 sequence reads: CASSAPRAGNTIYF. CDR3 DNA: TGTGCCAGCAGCGCCCCGAGGGCTGGAAACACCATATATTTT. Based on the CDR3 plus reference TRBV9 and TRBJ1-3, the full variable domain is DSGVTQTPKHLITATGQRVTLRCSPRSGDLSVYWYQQSLDQGLQFLIQYYNGEERAKGNILERFSAQQFPDLHSELNLSSLELGDSALYFCASSAPRAGNTIYFGEGSWLTVV.